This TCR beta chain was recovered during a study of T cell repertoires in cytomegalovirus infection. TCRdb processed the reads anew with MiXCR; each CDR3 protein has one entry. The sample comprises under 120,000 distinct CDR3 sequences, under 45% of which are singletons, and about two thirds rests with the top ten. This CDR3 has 15 amino acids. CDR1 SGHNT and CDR2 YYREEE come from the germline V gene (reference sequence). V was pared by 0 bases and J by 9 bases, with 8 bases of the junction left unmatched. Comments on this clonotype: Its target is unknown.

General study points: Within the response measured ex vivo, HLA-C-restricted CMV-specific TCR beta clonotypes were dominant.

The input for sequencing was CD8+ T cells from cultured PBMCs, taken from culture after CMV antigen stimulation. This rearrangement joins TRBV5-4 to TRBJ2-1; 8 positions match TRBD2. This sequence originates from a human donor in good health (CMV status not recorded). Some clones in this sample may be carry-over from other donors' samples. CDR3 coding DNA: TGTGCCAGCAGCTTGGATCTAGCGGGTTTGCTTGAGCAGTTCTTC. This gives the protein CASSLDLAGLLEQFF. Full variable domain (outside the CDR3, taken from reference TRBV5-4 and TRBJ2-1): ETGVTQSPTHLIKTRGQQVTLRCSSQSGHNTVSWYQQALGQGPQFIFQYYREEENGRGNFPPRFSGLQFPNYSSELNVNALELDDSALYLCASSLDLAGLLEQFFGPGTRLTVL.